These 6 T cell receptor beta chains share one sample of origin, sequenced in a study of Graves' ophthalmopathy and Graves' hyperthyroidism. RNA transcripts yielded amplified TCR beta CDR3 regions. The authors performed first-round RT-PCR with HTBI primers and then a second-round multiplex PCR. In TCRdb, the multiplex PCR reads were re-called with MiXCR into one record per CDR3 protein. The sample holds 200,000 to 300,000 distinct CDR3 sequences, around 42% seen once. The specimen was peripheral blood. The receptors derive from an adult man with Graves' ophthalmopathy.

V usage is TRBV5-1 and J usage is TRBJ2-7; weak D call: TRBD2 (6 bases). The CDR3 length is 15 residues. Between the trimmed V and J ends, which lost 1 base and 7 bases, there was a span of 18 bases. Germline loops: CDR1 SGHRS, CDR2 YFSETQ. CDR3 nucleotides: TGCGCCAGCAGCTTGACCCCCGGGAGCAGTCGGGAGCAGTACTTC. Its translation: CASSLTPGSSREQYF. Combining the CDR3 with reference TRBV5-1 and TRBJ2-7 gives the whole variable domain KAGVTQTPRYLIKTRGQQVTLSCSPISGHRSVSWYQQTPGQGLQFLFEYFSETQRNKGNFPGRFSGRQFSNSRSEMNVSTLELGDSALYLCASSLTPGSSREQYFGPGTRLTVT.

V is TRBV20-1 and J is TRBJ2-5; tentative D call: TRBD2 (6 bases). Germline assignment: CDR1 DFQATT and CDR2 SNEGSKA (reference sequence). Trimming left V 1 base short and J 4 bases short, with 13 bases between. This CDR3 has 14 amino acids. CDR3: CSARGGGKGETQYF. The CDR3 DNA reads TGCAGTGCTAGAGGTGGAGGGAAAGGAGAGACCCAGTACTTC.

This clonotype was seen more than once but under ten times. This sequence joins TRBV20-1 and TRBJ2-7; 11 nucleotides match TRBD1. Germline V gene data show CDR1 as DFQATT and CDR2 as SNEGSKA (reference sequence). The CDR3 has 16 residues. V shed 5 bases and J 2 bases; nucleotides not matched to a gene: 11. DNA for the CDR3: TGCAGTGCTGAGGACAGGGGGCAGTTAAGAACCTACGAGCAGTACTTC. It yields the protein CSAEDRGQLRTYEQYF.

The chain has TRBV2 and TRBJ1-1; D gene ambiguous. V lost 7 bases and J 4 bases, leaving 16 bases between the germline ends. CDR1 is SNHLY, CDR2 FYNNEI, per germline. The CDR3 covers 14 residues. The CDR3 nucleotides are TGTGCCAGCAACCCGGGCCAGCTGGGCACTGAAGCTTTCTTT. Translating gives CASNPGQLGTEAFF.

This clonotype has just one count. V and J are TRBV5-1 and TRBJ1-4; maybe TRBD1 (5 bases). The CDR3 has 14 amino acids. V dropped 0 bases and J dropped 8 bases, with 11 bases sitting between them. Germline lookup yields CDR1 SGHRS and CDR2 YFSETQ. Here the CDR3 reads CASSLGTRDEKLFF. CDR3 nucleotides: TGCGCCAGCAGCTTGGGGACGAGGGACGAAAAACTGTTTTTT.

The chain is built from TRBV7-6 and TRBJ2-2, with D unresolved. Germline-derived CDR1 and CDR2 are SGHVS and FNYEAQ. This CDR3 spans 17 amino acids. V was shortened by 5 bases and J by 2 bases, with 18 bases between the two germline ends. CDR3 sequence reads: CASSAGLGQVNTGELFF. CDR3 nucleotides: TGTGCCAGCAGCGCCGGTTTAGGCCAGGTTAACACCGGGGAGCTGTTTTTT.